The 10 T cell receptor beta chains presented below share a single source sample, sequenced in a study of T cells in Graves' hyperthyroidism and ophthalmopathy. From RNA transcripts, TCR beta CDR3 regions were amplified. A set of HTBI primers served as the primers for a first-round RT-PCR of the TCR CDR3. TCRdb recomputed calls from the multiplex PCR reads with MiXCR, one row per CDR3 protein. In the table there are approximately 510,000 distinct CDR3 sequences, around 20% of which are singletons. Sequenced sample: blood. All receptors come from a man aged 18 to 29 with Graves' hyperthyroidism.

This clonotype occurred many times. The genes are TRBV27 and TRBJ1-1; TRBD1 aligns across 9 bases. V lost 3 bases to trimming and J lost 0 bases; unmatched junction nucleotides: 11. Per germline, CDR1 MNHEY and CDR2 SMNVEV (reference sequence). The CDR3 loop spans 18 amino acids. CDR3 sequence reads: CASSFTGQGPGMNTEAFF. CDR3 bases: TGTGCCAGCAGTTTCACGGGACAGGGACCGGGCATGAACACTGAAGCTTTCTTT.

The chain is built from TRBV20-1 and TRBJ2-3, with 7 bases lining up with TRBD2. The V gene end was trimmed by 3 bases and the J gene end by 1 base; junction bases not matched to a gene: 7. The CDR3 contains 15 residues. Germline-derived CDR1 and CDR2 are DFQATT and SNEGSKA (reference sequence). The chain's CDR3 is CSARGLRHRTDTQYF. CDR3 coding DNA: TGCAGTGCTAGGGGACTAAGGCATCGCACAGATACGCAGTATTTT.

This clonotype was detected ten times or more. The J gene is TRBJ1-1, the V gene TRBV12-3 or TRBV12-4, with D possibly TRBD1 on 6 matching bases. V gave up 5 bases and J gave up 7 bases, with 14 bases separating them. CDR3 size: 13 residues. The DNA of the CDR3 is TGTGCCAGCAGTCGAACAGGGCTGGGTGAAGCTTTCTTT. It codes for CASSRTGLGEAFF.

There are many counts of this clonotype. The CDR3 DNA follows: TGTGCCAGCAGTTTAACAGGGGTGGGGAACACTGAAGCTTTCTTT. Protein sequence: CASSLTGVGNTEAFF. The chain joins TRBV28 to TRBJ1-1, with TRBD1 matching 7 bases. V dropped 2 bases and J dropped 1; count of bases not matched to a gene: 4. The CDR3 sequence is 15 residues long. Germline V gene data show CDR1 as MDHEN and CDR2 as SYDVKM. Filled out from reference TRBV28 and TRBJ1-1, the complete variable domain reads DVKVTQSSRYLVKRTGEKVFLECVQDMDHENMFWYRQDPGLGLRLIYFSYDVKMKEKGDIPEGYSVSREKKERFSLILESASTNQTSMYLCASSLTGVGNTEAFFGQGTRLTVV.

The chain employs TRBV7-3 and TRBJ2-5; 9 bases line up with TRBD2. The CDR3 contains 15 residues. J gave up 5 bases and V 2 bases, and 6 bases lay outside the gene matches. Germline-derived CDR1 and CDR2 are SGHTA and FQGTGA. For the CDR3, the DNA is TGTGCCAGCAGCTTAGGAGCGGGGGGCGGGGAGACCCAGTACTTC. Amino acid sequence: CASSLGAGGGETQYF.

This clonotype showed up many times. This chain uses TRBV12-3 or TRBV12-4 with TRBJ1-2, with a weak D call TRBD1 (5 bases). V was trimmed by 6 bases and J by 7 bases, leaving 18 bases between them. This CDR3 is 14 amino acids long. CDR3 in amino acids: CASSPFGGVGGYTF. The CDR3, as DNA: TGTGCCAGCAGCCCGTTCGGAGGGGTTGGTGGCTACACCTTC.

The rearrangement joins TRBV12-3 or TRBV12-4 to TRBJ2-7; 11 bases are a match to TRBD1. The ends lost 3 bases at V and 7 bases at J; junction bases unmatched: 5. CDR3 length: 14 residues. The CDR3 reads CASSLDRGLWEQYF. CDR3 in DNA: TGTGCCAGCAGTTTGGACAGGGGGCTCTGGGAGCAGTACTTC.

This clonotype was observed many times. The chain recombines TRBV20-1 with TRBJ2-5; D gene uncertain. From germline, CDR1 is DFQATT and CDR2 SNEGSKA (reference sequence). The V and J ends lost 1 base and 4 bases respectively, with 7 bases between them. The CDR3 totals 12 residues. The CDR3 region is CSARVVRETQYF. CDR3 DNA sequence: TGCAGTGCTAGAGTTGTCAGAGAGACCCAGTACTTC.

This chain connects TRBV20-1 to TRBJ2-7; TRBD2 matches at 10 bases. The CDR3 extends over 15 amino acids. V lost 1 base to trimming and J lost 3 bases; unmatched junction nucleotides: 6. Germline loops: CDR1 DFQATT, CDR2 SNEGSKA (reference sequence). CDR3 sequence (DNA): TGCAGTGCTAGAGGGGAGCGGGAGGGCCGCTACGAGCAGTACTTC. It is translated as CSARGEREGRYEQYF.

Ten or more counts support this clonotype. J is TRBJ2-5 and V is TRBV6-5; no reliable D call. V lost 0 bases to trimming and J lost 1 base, with 6 bases between them. The CDR3 runs to 14 residues. The V gene's germline CDR1 is MNHEY and CDR2 SVGAGI. The CDR3 reads CASSYSTLQETQYF. CDR3 coding DNA: TGTGCCAGCAGTTACTCGACTCTCCAAGAGACCCAGTACTTC.